These T cell receptor beta chains were read from a single sample in a study of cytomegalovirus exposure and HLA in healthy donors. This table comes from immunoSEQ multiplex PCR, and its TCRdb copy is limited to in-frame clones, with some not included. The sample's table shows 93,000 or so clones. Sequencing input: PBMCs. The receptors were sampled from a man aged 35 to 55 in good health and CMV-seronegative. CDR3s include the opening cysteine and the closing phenylalanine or tryptophan. A D gene is named only where the DNA matches it firmly.

TGCAGCGCCCGGACTAGCGGGAGGGCCATTGATGAGCAGTTCTTC	CSARTSGRAIDEQFF	TRBD2	TRBV29-1	TRBJ2-1
TGTGCCAGCAGCTGGGGCCGGGTTGAGCAGTACTTC	CASSWGRVEQYF	-	TRBV5-6	TRBJ2-7
TGTGCCAGCAGCTTATACAGTTTCGGTCTCCTCCCTCCAACGCAGTATTTT	CASSLYSFGLLPPTQYF	-	TRBV7-9	TRBJ2-3
TGTGCCAGCAGGGACCAAGCCCGGGGATTCGGCGAGCAGTACTTC	CASRDQARGFGEQYF	-	TRBV6-5	TRBJ2-7
TGTGCCAGCAGCTTAATCCAGAACACTGAAGCTTTCTTT	CASSLIQNTEAFF	-	TRBV7-2	TRBJ1-1
TGTGCCAGCAGCTTAGTATCAGATACGCAGTATTTT	CASSLVSDTQYF	-	TRBV11-3	TRBJ2-3
TGTGCCAGCTCACCGGGGAGGGACGGCACCAAGCAGTACTTC	CASSPGRDGTKQYF	TRBD2	TRBV18	TRBJ2-7
TGTGCCAGCAGCCCGATAGGACTTACCTACGAGCAGTACTTC	CASSPIGLTYEQYF	-	TRBV28	TRBJ2-7
TGCAGCGTTATCAGGGGGCATGGGGAGACCCAGTACTTC	CSVIRGHGETQYF	TRBD1	TRBV29-1	TRBJ2-5
TGCAGCGCCCTCGGCTCCTACAATGAGCAGTTCTTC	CSALGSYNEQFF	-	TRBV29-1	TRBJ2-1
TGTGCCAGCACCCCAACAGGGGACTCTGGAAACACCATATATTTT	CASTPTGDSGNTIYF	TRBD1	TRBV2	TRBJ1-3
TGTGCCATCAGTGTCGAGGGGGCGGGTAATGAAAAACTGTTTTTT	CAISVEGAGNEKLFF	TRBD1	TRBV10-3	TRBJ1-4
TGTGCCAGCAGCATCGGGACAGCACAAGAGACCCAGTACTTC	CASSIGTAQETQYF	TRBD1	TRBV28	TRBJ2-5
TGTGCCCAGGGACAGGCCTACGAGCAGTACTTC	CAQGQAYEQYF	TRBD1	TRBV2	TRBJ2-7
TGTGCCAGCAGCTTCGGGACTATAGATACGCAGTATTTT	CASSFGTIDTQYF	TRBD2	TRBV5-4	TRBJ2-3
TGTGCCAGCAGCTACACCGGGACAGGATCAGGCTATGGCTACACCTTC	CASSYTGTGSGYGYTF	TRBD1	TRBV11-2	TRBJ1-2
TGTGCCAGCAGCCAGACAGGGCGTAATTCACCCCTCCACTTT	CASSQTGRNSPLHF	TRBD1	TRBV6-6	TRBJ1-6
TGTGCCAGCAGCCGGGGGGGGGTAGAGACCCAGTACTTC	CASSRGGVETQYF	TRBD2	TRBV7-8	TRBJ2-5
TGTGCCTGGAGGTCCCCCGGAGTTGGGGAGACCCAGTACTTC	CAWRSPGVGETQYF	-	TRBV30	TRBJ2-5
TGCGCCAGCAGCCCGATAGCGGGGAGCTACAATGAGCAGTTCTTC	CASSPIAGSYNEQFF	TRBD2	TRBV5-1	TRBJ2-1
TGTGCCTGGAGTCTTCCGGGACAGGGGAAAGAGACCCAGTACTTC	CAWSLPGQGKETQYF	TRBD1	TRBV30	TRBJ2-5
TGTGCCACCAGCAGAGGGGGAGGGAGAGAATACGAGCAGTACTTC	CATSRGGGREYEQYF	TRBD2	TRBV15	TRBJ2-7
TGTGCCAGCAGCTCCCCGGGACAGGGGTTCTACGAGCAGTACTTC	CASSSPGQGFYEQYF	TRBD1	TRBV5-6	TRBJ2-7
TGTGCCAGCAATCTTGTTAGATCGGACAGGGTGTTATACACCTTC	CASNLVRSDRVLYTF	TRBD1	TRBV2	TRBJ1-2
TGTGCCAGCAGACTGACCTCCGGGACTAGCGGGAGTGAGCAGTACTTC	CASRLTSGTSGSEQYF	TRBD2	TRBV7-2	TRBJ2-7
TGCAGCGTTGAAGGAGATAACTATGGCTACACCTTC	CSVEGDNYGYTF	-	TRBV29-1	TRBJ1-2
TGTGCCAGCAGTTCGTCCACAGGGACTTCACCCCTCCACTTT	CASSSSTGTSPLHF	-	TRBV6-5	TRBJ1-6
TGTGCCAGCAGCCGGACAAGCTCCTACAATGAGCAGTTCTTC	CASSRTSSYNEQFF	-	TRBV28	TRBJ2-1
TGTGCCAGCAGTTTCGGTCCTAGCGCCTATGGCTACACCTTC	CASSFGPSAYGYTF	-	TRBV27	TRBJ1-2
TGTGCCAGCAGCCCCTGGACTAGCGGGTACGAGCAGTACTTC	CASSPWTSGYEQYF	TRBD2	TRBV6-6	TRBJ2-7
TGCGCCAGCAGCTTGGGGGGACAGCCCATTAACTATGGCTACACCTTC	CASSLGGQPINYGYTF	TRBD1	TRBV5-1	TRBJ1-2
TGTGCCAGCAGACCCACAGGGGGCGGGAGTGAGCAGTTCTTC	CASRPTGGGSEQFF	TRBD1	TRBV7-9	TRBJ2-1
TGCGCCAGCAGCTTGTTAGGGGGCACTGAAGCTTTCTTT	CASSLLGGTEAFF	-	TRBV5-1	TRBJ1-1
TGCGCCAGCTATGATACAGGGGGTGGGGAGACCCAGTACTTC	CASYDTGGGETQYF	TRBD1	TRBV5-1	TRBJ2-5
TGTGCCAGTAAATCTCTTGCGGGGGCGAACACTGAAGCTTTCTTT	CASKSLAGANTEAFF	-	TRBV19	TRBJ1-1
TGTGCCAGCAGTCTGGGACAGTTTATAGTTGGCTACACCTTC	CASSLGQFIVGYTF	TRBD1	TRBV28	TRBJ1-2
TGTGCCTGGAGTTCCAGGGAGGACACTGAAGCTTTCTTT	CAWSSREDTEAFF	-	TRBV30	TRBJ1-1
TGCAGCGCATACGGGACTGGCCTGTATGGAGCTTTCTTT	CSAYGTGLYGAFF	-	TRBV29-1	TRBJ1-1
TGTGCCAGCAGTCTCCGAGGGACAGGGGGCGGCTACACCTTC	CASSLRGTGGGYTF	TRBD1	TRBV6-5	TRBJ1-2
TGCGCCAGCAGTCAACCGCGGGGAAGGGACAGGGAAAGAAATCAGCCCCAGCATTTT	CASSQPRGRDRERNQPQHF	TRBD1	TRBV23-1	TRBJ1-5
TGTGCCAGTAGTATAGAGCGGATTACATCGGATGGCTACACCTTC	CASSIERITSDGYTF	-	TRBV19	TRBJ1-2
TGTGCCAGTAGTATAGAGCCAGGGGTAGAAGCTTTCTTT	CASSIEPGVEAFF	-	TRBV19	TRBJ1-1
TGTGCCAGCAGCAAAGAACTACAAGAGACCCAGTACTTC	CASSKELQETQYF	-	TRBV21-1	TRBJ2-5
TGTGCCAGCAGTTTACAGGGAAGGGAGACCCAGTACTTC	CASSLQGRETQYF	-	TRBV27	TRBJ2-5
TGCGCCAGCAGCAGGGAGGGTGGGGAAAAACTGTTTTTT	CASSREGGEKLFF	-	TRBV5-1	TRBJ1-4
TGTGCCAGCAGACTAGATACCTACGAGCAGTACTTC	CASRLDTYEQYF	-	TRBV6-6	TRBJ2-7
TGTGCCAGCAGCTCGGGGGGGCGGCACCAGCAGTACTTC	CASSSGGRHQQYF	TRBD2	TRBV11-3	TRBJ2-7
TGTGCCGTGGAGCGGGAGGGCACAGATACGCAGTATTTT	CAVEREGTDTQYF	TRBD2	TRBV10-3	TRBJ2-3